The 32 T cell receptor beta chains listed next were all sequenced from one sample in a study of shared clonotypes between healthy human individuals. Only in-frame clones appear in the TCRdb table, and some are missing; sequencing was by immunoSEQ multiplex PCR. The table records roughly 480,000 clones, 70% to 85% of them present only once. Sequencing input: PBMCs. These receptor sequences come from a woman between 40 and 55 years old in good health. Some clones in this sample may be carry-over from other donors' samples.

V and J are TRBV7-3 and TRBJ2-5; 7 nucleotides match TRBD1. CDR1 and CDR2 (germline): SGHTA, FQGTGA. This CDR3 spans 13 amino acids. V lost 4 bases and J lost 4; bases outside the gene matches: 3. The CDR3 DNA sequence: TGTGCCAGCAGCTCCCACAGGGGAGAGACCCAGTACTTC. Translated: CASSSHRGETQYF.

The chain combines TRBV28 with TRBJ2-1; D gene unclear. Trimming cost V 10 bases and J 3 bases, with 13 bases left between them. The CDR3 sequence is 13 residues long. Germline V lookup: CDR1 MDHEN, CDR2 SYDVKM. The CDR3, as DNA: TGTGCCACCCTGGCAGGTGGCTACAATGAGCAGTTCTTC. Protein product: CATLAGGYNEQFF.

V is TRBV2 and J is TRBJ2-1; D remains ambiguous. Germline V CDR1 and CDR2: SNHLY, FYNNEI. V was cut by 0 bases and J by 8 bases, with 8 bases left in between. The CDR3 sequence is 13 residues long. CDR3 residues: CASSEALRDEQFF. CDR3 in DNA: TGTGCCAGCAGTGAAGCGCTTCGAGATGAGCAGTTCTTC.

To note about this clone: The same CDR3 is also encoded by other DNA sequences in this sample. CDR3 bases: TGTGCCAGCAGCGTAAGGTCGAACACTGAAGCTTTCTTT. Translation gives CASSVRSNTEAFF. V and J are TRBV9 and TRBJ1-1; D not resolved. This CDR3 region has 13 residues. Germline CDR1 SGDLS, CDR2 YYNGEE. The V gene lost 1 base and the J gene lost 1 base, with 5 bases spanning the gap.

The CDR3 loop reads CSARKRMEGETQYF. CDR3 DNA sequence: TGCAGCGCCAGGAAGAGAATGGAGGGGGAGACCCAGTACTTC. The rearrangement joins TRBV29-1 to TRBJ2-5, with D possibly TRBD2 on 6 matching bases. The CDR3 has 14 residues. The V gene's germline CDR1 is SQVTM and CDR2 ANQGSEA. V was trimmed by 7 bases and J by 5 bases, leaving 20 bases between them.

This sequence joins TRBV28 and TRBJ2-7; 9 positions agree with TRBD2. V shed 6 bases, J shed 5 bases, and the junction held 14 bases outside the gene matches. Germline CDR1 reads MDHEN; CDR2 reads SYDVKM. The CDR3 length is 16 residues. The CDR3 nucleotides are TGTGCCAGCAGCCTATTTGGGGGGACTAGCCATAACGAGCAGTACTTC. It translates to CASSLFGGTSHNEQYF.

The chain couples TRBV5-1 to TRBJ1-5; 7 bases fit TRBD1. V lost 4 bases, J lost 7 bases, and 14 bases stayed unmatched. Germline V gene sequence: CDR1 SGHRS, CDR2 YFSETQ. The CDR3 loop spans 16 amino acids. The CDR3 protein is CASSPTPSTGSQPQHF. The CDR3 DNA is TGCGCCAGCAGCCCTACACCGTCGACAGGGTCACAGCCCCAGCATTTT. The full variable domain, in which reference TRBV5-1 and TRBJ1-5 provide the parts outside the CDR3, is KAGVTQTPRYLIKTRGQQVTLSCSPISGHRSVSWYQQTPGQGLQFLFEYFSETQRNKGNFPGRFSGRQFSNSRSEMNVSTLELGDSALYLCASSPTPSTGSQPQHFGDGTRLSIL.

The chain has TRBV28 and TRBJ2-3, with TRBD2 as a possible D gene (7 bases). The CDR3 is 16 amino acids. The germline V gene has CDR1 MDHEN and CDR2 SYDVKM. The V gene lost 4 bases and the J gene lost 1 base, with 15 bases spanning the gap. The CDR3 region has the DNA TGTGCCAGCAGTTCCCCGCCCGGGGGGCGCACAGATACGCAGTATTTT. This translates into CASSSPPGGRTDTQYF.

This chain links TRBV28 with TRBJ2-1; TRBD2 matches 9 bases. This CDR3 is built from 14 residues. Germline loops: CDR1 MDHEN, CDR2 SYDVKM. The V gene end was trimmed by 5 bases and the J gene end by 13 bases; junction bases not matched to a gene: 12. The CDR3 DNA reads TGTGCCAGCAGTCCCGGGACTAGCATAGGTCACCAGTTCTTC. This sequence encodes CASSPGTSIGHQFF.

The J gene is TRBJ2-2, the V gene TRBV6-6; TRBD1 is a possible D gene (6 bases). V gave up 7 bases and J gave up 0 bases, with 12 bases separating them. The CDR3 has 15 amino acids. Germline CDR1 is MNHNY and CDR2 is SVGAGI (reference sequence). In nucleotides, the CDR3 is TGTGCCAGCATCTTACAGGGCCCGAACACCGGGGAGCTGTTTTTT. Protein product: CASILQGPNTGELFF.

The chain uses TRBV11-2 and TRBJ2-2; unclear D gene. The CDR3 has 12 amino acids. With 7 bases removed from V and 8 bases from J, the gap between germline ends came to 11 bases. Germline loops: CDR1 SGHAT, CDR2 FQNNGV. CDR3 amino acids: CASILVYGELFF. Written as DNA, the CDR3 is TGTGCCAGCATCCTGGTTTATGGGGAGCTGTTTTTT.

The chain employs TRBV5-1 and TRBJ2-1; D is unclear. Germline assignment: CDR1 SGHRS and CDR2 YFSETQ. Trimming removed 0 bases at V and 5 bases at J, with 9 bases between. This CDR3 spans 14 amino acids. This CDR3 reads CASSLERLDNEQFF. DNA of the CDR3: TGCGCCAGCAGCTTGGAGAGGCTCGACAATGAGCAGTTCTTC. Full variable domain (rest looked up from reference TRBV5-1 and TRBJ2-1): KAGVTQTPRYLIKTRGQQVTLSCSPISGHRSVSWYQQTPGQGLQFLFEYFSETQRNKGNFPGRFSGRQFSNSRSEMNVSTLELGDSALYLCASSLERLDNEQFFGPGTRLTVL.

This clone was counted many times. The V and J genes are TRBV21-1 and TRBJ2-7; the table assigns TRBD2, which was not confirmed against the DNA. TRBV21-1 is designated a pseudogene. The CDR3 consists of 14 residues. CDR3 region: CASSKGSGSYEQYF. Written as DNA, the CDR3 is TGTGCCAGCAGCAAAGGAAGCGGGAGCTACGAGCAGTACTTC.

Only a few counts were recorded for this clone. The rearrangement uses TRBV5-1 and TRBJ2-3, with D possibly matching TRBD1 (6 bases). Germline V lookup: CDR1 SGHRS, CDR2 YFSETQ. There are 14 residues in the CDR3. V was shortened by 6 bases and J by 4 bases, with 15 bases between the two germline ends. CDR3 in amino acids: CASTGQFSADTQYF. The CDR3 nucleotides read TGCGCCAGCACGGGACAATTTTCGGCAGATACGCAGTATTTT.

This chain links TRBV10-3 with TRBJ1-5; D call uncertain. V lost 2 bases, J lost 4 bases, and 9 bases lay in between. The CDR3 contains 14 residues. The germline gives CDR1 ENHRY, CDR2 SYGVKD. Written as DNA, the CDR3 is TGTGCCATCAGTGAGGACCTCTTTAATCAGCCCCAGCATTTT. It specifies CAISEDLFNQPQHF.

The V gene is TRBV28, the J gene TRBJ2-1, with TRBD1 as a possible D gene (6 bases). Per germline, CDR1 MDHEN and CDR2 SYDVKM. The V end was cut by 7 bases, the J end by 6 bases, with 19 bases between. The CDR3 is made up of 15 amino acids. This CDR3 reads CASTQTGQDINEQFF. Written as DNA, the CDR3 is TGTGCCAGCACCCAAACGGGACAAGACATCAATGAGCAGTTCTTC.

This chain links TRBV7-2 with TRBJ2-2; unclear D gene. V was cut by 1 base and J by 0 bases, with 3 bases left in between. The germline V gene encodes CDR1 SGHTA and CDR2 FQGNSA. The CDR3 runs to 14 residues. The CDR3 DNA reads as TGTGCCAGCAGCTTAGATCCGAACACCGGGGAGCTGTTTTTT. Its protein is CASSLDPNTGELFF.

The chain links TRBV28 to TRBJ1-2; D possibly corresponds to TRBD1 (6 bases). The V end was cut by 7 bases, the J end by 8 bases, with 26 bases between. The CDR3 covers 16 residues. Germline V gives CDR1 MDHEN, CDR2 SYDVKM. The CDR3 sequence is CASTTSYGQRLPGYTF. The CDR3, as DNA: TGTGCCAGCACTACTAGTTATGGACAGCGCCTACCCGGCTACACCTTC.

V is TRBV30 and J is TRBJ2-7; unclear D gene. The CDR3 runs 13 residues. The germline V gene has CDR1 GTSNPN and CDR2 SVGIG (reference sequence). V lost 0 bases to trimming and J lost 4 bases, with 10 bases between them. The CDR3 nucleotides read TGTGCCTGGAGTGTACAGAGCTCTTACGAGCAGTACTTC. It codes for CAWSVQSSYEQYF. The complete variable domain, with remaining parts taken from reference TRBV30 and TRBJ2-7, reads SQTIHQWPATLVQPVGSPLSLECTVEGTSNPNLYWYRQAAGRGLQLLFYSVGIGQISSEVPQNLSASRPQDRQFILSSKKLLLSDSGFYLCAWSVQSSYEQYFGPGTRLTVT.

The J gene is TRBJ2-5, the V gene TRBV5-4; TRBD1 is a possible D gene (5 bases). V lost 4 bases and J 2 bases, leaving 15 bases between the germline ends. Germline V gene lookup returns CDR1 SGHNT and CDR2 YYREEE (reference sequence). The CDR3 runs to 15 residues. In nucleotides, the CDR3 is TGTGCCAGCAGCCCCGGACATCGAACGCAAGAGACCCAGTACTTC. This sequence encodes CASSPGHRTQETQYF. Drawing the rest from reference TRBV5-4 and TRBJ2-5, the complete variable domain is ETGVTQSPTHLIKTRGQQVTLRCSSQSGHNTVSWYQQALGQGPQFIFQYYREEENGRGNFPPRFSGLQFPNYSSELNVNALELDDSALYLCASSPGHRTQETQYFGPGTRLLVL.

The chain recombines TRBV28 with TRBJ1-1, with 8 nucleotides matching TRBD1. The CDR3 loop spans 15 amino acids. The germline V gene encodes CDR1 MDHEN and CDR2 SYDVKM. The V segment lost 2 bases and the J segment 4 bases; nucleotides outside the gene matches: 6. CDR3 in DNA: TGTGCCAGCAGTTTACCAGGGGGCTCCGGCACTGAAGCTTTCTTT. This codes for CASSLPGGSGTEAFF.

In regard to this clone: A much larger clone is a single base away; this may be a read error. The gene calls are TRBV15 and TRBJ1-2; 7 bases fit TRBD1. The CDR3 sequence is 14 residues long. Per the germline V gene, CDR1 is LNHNV and CDR2 is YYDKDF (reference sequence). The junction had 11 bases not matched to a gene; V was cut back by 1 base and J by 12 bases. CDR3 in amino acids: CATSRVDRVRGHTF. Written as DNA, the CDR3 is TGTGCCACCAGCAGAGTCGACAGGGTACGGGGCCACACCTTC.

As for this clone: The conserved phenylalanine or tryptophan normally closing the CDR3 is absent here, so this likely arose from a read error. The J gene is TRBJ2-4, the V gene TRBV25-1; possibly TRBD2 for D (7 bases). The CDR3 has 17 residues. Trimming took 2 bases from V and 3 from J, leaving 17 bases between them. CDR1 and CDR2 (germline): MGHDK, SYGVNS. CDR3 sequence (DNA): TGTGCCAGCAGTGAAGGGGGCGGGGGCGTAGGCAAAAACATTCAGTACTCC. Amino acid sequence: CASSEGGGGVGKNIQYS.

This chain connects TRBV28 to TRBJ2-1, with TRBD1 as a possible D gene (5 bases). The CDR3 contains 13 residues. Germline CDR1 and CDR2: MDHEN and SYDVKM. The V end lost 3 bases, the J end lost 6 bases, and 9 bases lay between the germline ends. CDR3 protein: CASSFGQGNEQFF. CDR3 nucleotide sequence: TGTGCCAGCAGTTTCGGGCAGGGCAATGAGCAGTTCTTC.

The chain is built from TRBV18 and TRBJ1-5; D call uncertain. The CDR3 spans 16 residues. Trimming removed 2 bases at V and 0 bases at J, with 11 bases between. The germline V gene encodes CDR1 KGHSH and CDR2 LQKENI. In DNA form, the CDR3 reads TGTGCCAGCTCACCATCAGTATCTTATAGCAATCAGCCCCAGCATTTT. Translated, it gives CASSPSVSYSNQPQHF.

This clone was observed at least ten times. The chain recombines TRBV2 with TRBJ2-7; TRBD2 is a possible D gene (6 bases). This CDR3 is built from 14 residues. Germline values: CDR1 SNHLY, CDR2 FYNNEI. V lost 7 bases and J 1 base, leaving 14 bases between the germline ends. CDR3 region: CASKFRDLSYEQYF. CDR3 nucleotides: TGTGCCAGCAAGTTCCGGGACTTGTCCTACGAGCAGTACTTC.

J is TRBJ1-5 and V is TRBV5-1; TRBD1 is a possible D gene (6 bases). V lost 0 bases and J 0 bases, leaving 7 bases between the germline ends. The length of the CDR3 is 15 residues. Germline CDR1 is SGHRS and CDR2 is YFSETQ. The CDR3 spells CASSLGQASNQPQHF. DNA of the CDR3: TGCGCCAGCAGCTTGGGACAGGCTAGCAATCAGCCCCAGCATTTT. The variable domain in full, completed from reference TRBV5-1 and TRBJ1-5, reads KAGVTQTPRYLIKTRGQQVTLSCSPISGHRSVSWYQQTPGQGLQFLFEYFSETQRNKGNFPGRFSGRQFSNSRSEMNVSTLELGDSALYLCASSLGQASNQPQHFGDGTRLSIL.

The CDR3 DNA sequence: TGTGCCAGCAGTGATTACAGGGCGTCTGGGGAGCAGTACTTC. Its protein is CASSDYRASGEQYF. This rearrangement joins TRBV25-1 to TRBJ2-5; D is perhaps TRBD1 (6 bases). Germline CDR1 reads MGHDK; CDR2 reads SYGVNS. Trimming shortened V by 3 bases and J by 11 bases, and 19 bases separated the two germline ends. This CDR3 contains 14 residues.

The CDR3 DNA reads TGCGCCAGCAGCCAACGGGGTGAGGGTTCAGAGACCCAGTACTTC. Amino acids: CASSQRGEGSETQYF. The V gene is TRBV4-3, the J gene TRBJ2-5; perhaps TRBD2 as D (5 bases). The CDR3 runs 15 residues. Germline V gene lookup returns CDR1 LGHNA and CDR2 YSLEER. V was pared by 2 bases and J by 4 bases, with 14 bases between.

The V and J genes are TRBV7-3 and TRBJ1-1; D remains ambiguous. Trimming left V 2 bases short and J 0 bases short, with 10 bases between. Germline V CDR1 and CDR2: SGHTA, FQGTGA. CDR3 size: 15 residues. The DNA of the CDR3 is TGTGCCAGCAGCTTATGGGCAGACATGAACACTGAAGCTTTCTTT. Amino acids: CASSLWADMNTEAFF.

The chain carries TRBV10-3 and TRBJ1-2, with D possibly matching TRBD1 (6 bases). Deletions cut 4 bases from V and 8 bases from J, with 14 bases between. Germline V gene sequence: CDR1 ENHRY, CDR2 SYGVKD. The CDR3 has 13 amino acids. CDR3 coding DNA: TGTGCCATCAGTGGTTCACAGGGTGGCGGCTACACCTTC. This codes for CAISGSQGGGYTF.

The chain employs TRBV18 and TRBJ2-7; 7 bases map to TRBD1. The V segment lost 2 bases and the J segment 8 bases; nucleotides outside the gene matches: 12. Germline assignment: CDR1 KGHSH and CDR2 LQKENI. This CDR3 is built from 15 residues. The CDR3 region has the DNA TGTGCCAGCTCACCAGGACAGGCCACCATCGGTAAGCAGTACTTC. Residues: CASSPGQATIGKQYF.